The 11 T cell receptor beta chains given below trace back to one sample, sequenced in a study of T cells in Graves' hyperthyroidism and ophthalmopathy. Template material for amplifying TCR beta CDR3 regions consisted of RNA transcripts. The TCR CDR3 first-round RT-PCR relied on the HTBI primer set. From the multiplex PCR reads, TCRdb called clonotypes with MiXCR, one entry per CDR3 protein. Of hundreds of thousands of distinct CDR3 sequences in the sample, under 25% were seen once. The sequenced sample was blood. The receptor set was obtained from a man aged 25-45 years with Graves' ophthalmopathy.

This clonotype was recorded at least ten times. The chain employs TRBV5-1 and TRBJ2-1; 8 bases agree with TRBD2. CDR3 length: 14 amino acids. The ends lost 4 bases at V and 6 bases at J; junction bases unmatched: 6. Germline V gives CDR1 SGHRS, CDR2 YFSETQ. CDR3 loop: CASSPGAGGNEQFF. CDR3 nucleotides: TGCGCCAGCAGCCCAGGGGCGGGAGGCAATGAGCAGTTCTTC.

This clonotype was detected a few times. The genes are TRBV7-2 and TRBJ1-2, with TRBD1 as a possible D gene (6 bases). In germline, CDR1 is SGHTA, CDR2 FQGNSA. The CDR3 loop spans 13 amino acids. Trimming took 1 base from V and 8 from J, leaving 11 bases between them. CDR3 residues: CASSLEGGLGYTF. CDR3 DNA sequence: TGTGCCAGCAGCTTAGAAGGGGGACTCGGCTACACCTTC.

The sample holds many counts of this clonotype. The CDR3 loop reads CAWSDKTGRFEKLFF. Written as DNA, the CDR3 is TGTGCCTGGAGTGATAAGACAGGACGTTTCGAAAAACTGTTTTTT. The chain carries TRBV30 and TRBJ1-4, with a possible D match to TRBD1 (6 bases). V was cut by 1 base and J by 8 bases, with 17 bases left in between. Germline CDR1 reads GTSNPN; CDR2 reads SVGIG (reference sequence). CDR3 length equals 15 residues.

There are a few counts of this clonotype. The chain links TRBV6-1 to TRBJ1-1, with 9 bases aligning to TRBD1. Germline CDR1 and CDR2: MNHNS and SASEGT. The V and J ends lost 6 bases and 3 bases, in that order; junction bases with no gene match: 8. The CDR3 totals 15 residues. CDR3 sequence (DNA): TGTGCCAGCAGGAAGACAGGGGGGCTTTACACTGAAGCTTTCTTT. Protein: CASRKTGGLYTEAFF.

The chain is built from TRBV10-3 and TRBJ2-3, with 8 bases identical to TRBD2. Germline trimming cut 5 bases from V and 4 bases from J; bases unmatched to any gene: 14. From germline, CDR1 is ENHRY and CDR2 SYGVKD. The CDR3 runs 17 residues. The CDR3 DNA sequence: TGTGCCATCAGTACTAGGCTAGCGGGTATTGTGGCAGATACGCAGTATTTT. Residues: CAISTRLAGIVADTQYF.

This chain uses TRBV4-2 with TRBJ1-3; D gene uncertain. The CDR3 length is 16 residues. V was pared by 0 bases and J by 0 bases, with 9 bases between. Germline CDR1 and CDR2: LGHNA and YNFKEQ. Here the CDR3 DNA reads TGTGCCAGCAGCCAAGATCGTACTTCCTCTGGAAACACCATATATTTT. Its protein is CASSQDRTSSGNTIYF.

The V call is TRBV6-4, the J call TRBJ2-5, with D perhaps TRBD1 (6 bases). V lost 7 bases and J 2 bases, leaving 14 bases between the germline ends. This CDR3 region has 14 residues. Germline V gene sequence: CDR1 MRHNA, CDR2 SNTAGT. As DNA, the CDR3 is TGTGCCAGCATTGGGAAAGGACAGCAAGAGACCCAGTACTTC. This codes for CASIGKGQQETQYF.

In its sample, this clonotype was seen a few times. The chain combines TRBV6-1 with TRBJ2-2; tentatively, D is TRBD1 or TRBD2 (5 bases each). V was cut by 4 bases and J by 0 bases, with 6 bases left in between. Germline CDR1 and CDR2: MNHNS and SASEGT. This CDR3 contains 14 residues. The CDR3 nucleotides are TGTGCCAGCAGTGCGGGGCCGAACACCGGGGAGCTGTTTTTT. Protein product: CASSAGPNTGELFF.

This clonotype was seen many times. The CDR3, as DNA: TGCGCCAGCAGCGCCTCAGGAAGCACTGAAGCTTTCTTT. Protein product: CASSASGSTEAFF. J is TRBJ1-1 and V is TRBV5-1, with D unresolved. Germline lookup yields CDR1 SGHRS and CDR2 YFSETQ. V was pared by 4 bases and J by 4 bases, with 11 bases between. This CDR3 is 13 amino acids long.

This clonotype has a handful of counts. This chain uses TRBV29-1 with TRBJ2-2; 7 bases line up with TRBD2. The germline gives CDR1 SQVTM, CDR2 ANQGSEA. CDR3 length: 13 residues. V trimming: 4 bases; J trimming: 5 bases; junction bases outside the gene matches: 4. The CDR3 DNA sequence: TGCAGCGTTGGGGGGGGTAAGACCGGGGAGCTGTTTTTT. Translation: CSVGGGKTGELFF.

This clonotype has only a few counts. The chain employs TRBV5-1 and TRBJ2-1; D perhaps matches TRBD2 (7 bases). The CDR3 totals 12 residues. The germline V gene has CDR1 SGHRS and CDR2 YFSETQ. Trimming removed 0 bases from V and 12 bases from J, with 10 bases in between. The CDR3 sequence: CASSLARGGQFF. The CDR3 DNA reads TGCGCCAGCAGCTTGGCTAGGGGGGGGCAGTTCTTC.